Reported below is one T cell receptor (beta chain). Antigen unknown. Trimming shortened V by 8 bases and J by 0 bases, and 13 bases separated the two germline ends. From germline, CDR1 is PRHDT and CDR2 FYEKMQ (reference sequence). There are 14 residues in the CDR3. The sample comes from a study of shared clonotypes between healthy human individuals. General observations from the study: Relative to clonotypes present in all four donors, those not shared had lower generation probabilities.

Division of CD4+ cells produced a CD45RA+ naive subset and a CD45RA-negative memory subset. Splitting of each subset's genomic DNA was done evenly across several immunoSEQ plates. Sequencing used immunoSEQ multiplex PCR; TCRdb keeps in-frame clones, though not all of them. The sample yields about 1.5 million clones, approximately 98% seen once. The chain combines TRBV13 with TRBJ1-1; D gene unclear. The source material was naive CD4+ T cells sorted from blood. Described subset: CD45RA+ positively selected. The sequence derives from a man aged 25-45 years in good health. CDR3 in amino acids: CASDTGSLNTEAFF. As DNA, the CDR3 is TGTGCCAGCGATACCGGGTCATTGAACACTGAAGCTTTCTTT.